What follows is one T cell receptor beta chain and its context. RNA totalling roughly 0.45 to 1 ug underwent reverse transcription with random hexamers. The authors amplified TCR beta CDR3 across 54 Vbeta and 13 Jbeta using immunoSEQ multiplex PCR. TCRdb analysed the immunoSEQ multiplex PCR reads with MiXCR anew, one entry per CDR3 protein. The sample yields tens of thousands of distinct CDR3 sequences, approximately 93% seen once. This record comes from a study of CD8 T cells in Susac syndrome. The CDR3 runs 13 residues. Germline CDR1 MDHEN, CDR2 SYDVKM. The V end lost 6 bases, the J end lost 5 bases, and 13 bases lay between the germline ends.

The chain has TRBV28 and TRBJ2-5; no clear D. The clonotype originates from a human donor with Susac syndrome. Sequencing was performed on CD4+ T cells from PBMCs. This chain's CDR3 is CASSLYPPETQYF. The CDR3 DNA reads TGTGCCAGCAGCCTATATCCCCCGGAGACCCAGTACTTC. The full variable domain, with the rest looked up from reference TRBV28 and TRBJ2-5, is DVKVTQSSRYLVKRTGEKVFLECVQDMDHENMFWYRQDPGLGLRLIYFSYDVKMKEKGDIPEGYSVSREKKERFSLILESASTNQTSMYLCASSLYPPETQYFGPGTRLLVL.